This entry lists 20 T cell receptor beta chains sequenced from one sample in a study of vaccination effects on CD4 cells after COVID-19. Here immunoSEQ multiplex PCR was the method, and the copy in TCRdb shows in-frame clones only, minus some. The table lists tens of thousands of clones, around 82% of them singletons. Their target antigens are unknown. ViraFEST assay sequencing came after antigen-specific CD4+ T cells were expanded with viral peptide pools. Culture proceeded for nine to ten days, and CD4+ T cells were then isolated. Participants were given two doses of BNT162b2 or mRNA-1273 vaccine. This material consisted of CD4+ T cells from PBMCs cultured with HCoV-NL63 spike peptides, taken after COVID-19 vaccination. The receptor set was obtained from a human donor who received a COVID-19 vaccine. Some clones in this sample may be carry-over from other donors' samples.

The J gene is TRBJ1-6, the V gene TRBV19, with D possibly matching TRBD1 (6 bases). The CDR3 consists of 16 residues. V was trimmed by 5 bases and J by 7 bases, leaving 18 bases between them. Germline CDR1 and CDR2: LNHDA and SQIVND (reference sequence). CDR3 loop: CASSGGGAPLNSPLHF. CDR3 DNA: TGTGCCAGTAGTGGCGGGGGCGCCCCCTTGAATTCACCCCTCCACTTT.

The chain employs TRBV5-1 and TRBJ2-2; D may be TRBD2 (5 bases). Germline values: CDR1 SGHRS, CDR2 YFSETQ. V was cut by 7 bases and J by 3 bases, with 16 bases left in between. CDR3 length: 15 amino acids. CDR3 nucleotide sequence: TGCGCCAGCCATCTCCTCCGGGATTACACCGGGGAGCTGTTTTTT. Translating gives CASHLLRDYTGELFF.

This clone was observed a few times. CDR3 bases: TGTGCCAGCAGGAGGGGACAGAATCAGCCCCAGCATTTT. Translating gives CASRRGQNQPQHF. V usage is TRBV6-6 and J usage is TRBJ1-5; 7 nucleotides line up with TRBD1. Germline CDR1 and CDR2: MNHNY and SVGAGI (reference sequence). With 6 bases clipped from V and 4 bases from J, the junction kept 3 bases outside the gene matches. The CDR3 covers 13 residues.

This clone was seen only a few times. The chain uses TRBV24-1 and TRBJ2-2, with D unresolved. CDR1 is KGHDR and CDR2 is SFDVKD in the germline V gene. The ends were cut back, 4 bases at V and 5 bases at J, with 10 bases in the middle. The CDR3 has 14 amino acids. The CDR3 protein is CATSEPRKTGELFF. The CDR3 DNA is TGTGCCACCAGTGAGCCGAGAAAGACCGGGGAGCTGTTTTTT.

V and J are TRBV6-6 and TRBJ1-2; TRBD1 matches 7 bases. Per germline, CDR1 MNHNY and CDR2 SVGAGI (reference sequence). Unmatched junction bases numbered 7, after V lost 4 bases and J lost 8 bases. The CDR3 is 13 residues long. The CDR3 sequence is CASSWGGTDGYTF. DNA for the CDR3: TGTGCCAGCAGTTGGGGAGGGACAGACGGCTACACCTTC.

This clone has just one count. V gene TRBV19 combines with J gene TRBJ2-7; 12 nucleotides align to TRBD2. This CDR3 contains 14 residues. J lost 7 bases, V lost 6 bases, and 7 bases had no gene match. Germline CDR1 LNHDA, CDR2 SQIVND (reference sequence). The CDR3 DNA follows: TGTGCCAGTAGCCGACTAGCGGGGGAGTGTGAGCAGTACGTC. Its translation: CASSRLAGECEQYV.

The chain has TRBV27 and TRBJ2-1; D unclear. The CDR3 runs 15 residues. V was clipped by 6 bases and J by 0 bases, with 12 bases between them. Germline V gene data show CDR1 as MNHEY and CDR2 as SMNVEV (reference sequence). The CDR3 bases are TGTGCCAGCAGCCCTAGTTACCGCTCCTACAATGAGCAGTTCTTC. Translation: CASSPSYRSYNEQFF.

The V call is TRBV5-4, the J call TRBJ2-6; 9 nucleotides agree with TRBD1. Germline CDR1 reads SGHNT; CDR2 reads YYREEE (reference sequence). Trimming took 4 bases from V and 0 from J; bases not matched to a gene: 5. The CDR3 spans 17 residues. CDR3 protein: CASSPGQGSSGANVLTF. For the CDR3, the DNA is TGTGCCAGCAGCCCAGGACAGGGGAGCTCTGGGGCCAACGTCCTGACTTTC.

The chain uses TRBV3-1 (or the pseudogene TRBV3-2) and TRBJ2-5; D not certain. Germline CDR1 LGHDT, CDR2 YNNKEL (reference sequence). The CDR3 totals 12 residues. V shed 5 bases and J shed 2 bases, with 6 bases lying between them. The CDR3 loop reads CASSKIQETQYF. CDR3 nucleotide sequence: TGTGCCAGCAGCAAGATACAAGAGACCCAGTACTTC.

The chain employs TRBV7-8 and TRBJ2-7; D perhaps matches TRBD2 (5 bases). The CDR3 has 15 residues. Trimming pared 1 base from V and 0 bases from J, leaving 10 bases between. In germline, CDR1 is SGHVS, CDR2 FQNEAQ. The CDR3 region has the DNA TGTGCCAGCAGCTTAGGATTCGGGGTCTCCTACGAGCAGTACGTC. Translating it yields CASSLGFGVSYEQYV.

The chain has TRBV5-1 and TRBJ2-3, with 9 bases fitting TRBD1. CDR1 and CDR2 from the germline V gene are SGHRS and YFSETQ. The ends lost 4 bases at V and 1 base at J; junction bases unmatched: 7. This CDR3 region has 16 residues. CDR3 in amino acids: CASSVGQGIRTDTQYF. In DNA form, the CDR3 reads TGCGCCAGCAGCGTCGGACAGGGGATTCGCACAGATACGCAGTATTTT.

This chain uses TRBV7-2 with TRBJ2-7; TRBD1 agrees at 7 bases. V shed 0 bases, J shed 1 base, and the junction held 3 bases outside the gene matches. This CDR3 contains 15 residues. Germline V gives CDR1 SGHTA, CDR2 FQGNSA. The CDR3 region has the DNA TGTGCCAGCAGCTTAGCTGGACAGGTGTCCTACGAGCAGTACGTC. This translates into CASSLAGQVSYEQYV.

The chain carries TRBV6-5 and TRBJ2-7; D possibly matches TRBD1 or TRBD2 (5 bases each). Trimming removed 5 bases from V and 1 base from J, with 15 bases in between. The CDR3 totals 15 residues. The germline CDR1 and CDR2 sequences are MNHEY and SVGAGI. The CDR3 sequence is CASSTRDGVSYEQYV. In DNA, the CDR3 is TGTGCCAGCAGTACCCGGGACGGTGTTTCCTACGAGCAGTACGTC.

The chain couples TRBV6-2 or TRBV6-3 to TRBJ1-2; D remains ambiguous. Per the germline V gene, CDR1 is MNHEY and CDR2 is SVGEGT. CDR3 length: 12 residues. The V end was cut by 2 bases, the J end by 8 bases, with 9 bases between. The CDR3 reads CASSYRVYGYTF. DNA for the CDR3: TGTGCCAGCAGTTACAGGGTTTACGGCTACACCTTC.

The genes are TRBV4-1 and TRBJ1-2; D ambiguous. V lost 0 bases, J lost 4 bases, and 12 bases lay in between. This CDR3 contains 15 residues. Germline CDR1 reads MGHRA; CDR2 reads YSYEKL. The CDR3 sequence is CASSQDYLGSYGYTF. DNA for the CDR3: TGCGCCAGCAGCCAAGACTACCTAGGTAGCTATGGCTACACCTTC.

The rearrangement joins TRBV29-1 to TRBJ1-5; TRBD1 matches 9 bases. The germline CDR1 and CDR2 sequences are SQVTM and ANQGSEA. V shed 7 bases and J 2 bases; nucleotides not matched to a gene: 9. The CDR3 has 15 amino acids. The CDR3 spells CSASQGANGNQPQHF. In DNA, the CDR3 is TGCAGCGCATCACAGGGGGCAAATGGCAATCAGCCCCAGCATTTT.

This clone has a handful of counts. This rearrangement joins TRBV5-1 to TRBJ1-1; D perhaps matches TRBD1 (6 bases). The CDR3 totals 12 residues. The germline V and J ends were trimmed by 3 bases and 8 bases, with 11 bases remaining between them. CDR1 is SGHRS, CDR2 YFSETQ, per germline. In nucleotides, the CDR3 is TGCGCCAGCAGCTCCCAGGGGCCCGAAGCTTTCTTT. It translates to CASSSQGPEAFF.

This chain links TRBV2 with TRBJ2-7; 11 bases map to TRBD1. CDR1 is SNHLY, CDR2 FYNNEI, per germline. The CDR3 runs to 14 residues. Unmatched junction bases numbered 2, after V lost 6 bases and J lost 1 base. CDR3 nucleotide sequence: TGTGCCAGCAGGGGACAGGGGGTATCCTACGAGCAGTACGTC. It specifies CASRGQGVSYEQYV.

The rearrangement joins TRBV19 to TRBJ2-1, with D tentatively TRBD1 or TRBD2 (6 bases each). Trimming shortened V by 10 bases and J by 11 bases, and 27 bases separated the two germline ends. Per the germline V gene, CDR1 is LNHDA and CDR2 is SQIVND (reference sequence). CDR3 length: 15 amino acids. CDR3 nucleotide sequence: TGTGCCACCCATTCTCGGGGGCAATTTACACAGAAGCAGTTCTTC. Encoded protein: CATHSRGQFTQKQFF.

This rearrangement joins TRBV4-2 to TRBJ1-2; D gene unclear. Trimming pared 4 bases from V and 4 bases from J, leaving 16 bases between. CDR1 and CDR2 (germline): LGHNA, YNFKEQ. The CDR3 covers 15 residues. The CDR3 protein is CASSPSNGQLYGYTF. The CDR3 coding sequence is TGTGCCAGCAGCCCGTCCAATGGGCAGCTCTATGGCTACACCTTC.